The 15 T cell receptor beta chains presented below share a single source sample, sequenced in a study of cytomegalovirus exposure and HLA in healthy donors. Libraries were prepared by immunoSEQ multiplex PCR; TCRdb keeps only in-frame clonotypes and omits some of them. The sample contains 45,000 to 65,000 clones, 80% to 90% of which appear only once. The sample taken for sequencing was PBMCs. The source is a young woman in good health and CMV-seronegative.

The chain couples TRBV5-1 to TRBJ1-3; D possibly corresponds to TRBD1 (5 bases). The V and J ends lost 0 bases and 3 bases respectively, with 16 bases between them. The CDR3 sequence is 17 residues long. CDR1 and CDR2 from the germline V gene are SGHRS and YFSETQ. The CDR3 here is CASSLVGAGVGGNTIYF. The DNA of the CDR3 is TGCGCCAGCAGCTTGGTTGGGGCCGGCGTAGGTGGAAACACCATATATTTT.

The rearrangement links TRBV18 to TRBJ2-1, with 7 bases matching TRBD2. The CDR3 totals 17 residues. The J segment lost 2 bases and the V segment lost 1 base, leaving 8 bases of the junction unmatched. Germline values: CDR1 KGHSH, CDR2 LQKENI. The CDR3, as DNA: TGTGCCAGCTCACCACTAGACGGGAGGATCACCTACAATGAGCAGTTCTTC. This gives the protein CASSPLDGRITYNEQFF.

The chain carries TRBV9 and TRBJ2-1; 7 nucleotides match TRBD2. The CDR3 has 18 amino acids. Losses at the gene ends were 0 bases for V and 1 base for J; bases not matched to a gene: 10. CDR1 and CDR2 (germline): SGDLS, YYNGEE. DNA of the CDR3: TGTGCCAGCAGCGTAGTGGGGGAGTGGACTAGGTCCTACAATGAGCAGTTCTTC. Its translation: CASSVVGEWTRSYNEQFF.

The V gene is TRBV5-1, the J gene TRBJ2-3; no definite D call. The V gene lost 4 bases and the J gene lost 5 bases, with 11 bases spanning the gap. This CDR3 has 13 residues. Germline CDR1 is SGHRS and CDR2 is YFSETQ. The CDR3 sequence: CASSPDIRDTQYF. Written as DNA, the CDR3 is TGCGCCAGCAGCCCCGACATCCGAGATACGCAGTATTTT.

The chain is built from TRBV18 and TRBJ2-1; D ambiguous. This CDR3 region has 11 residues. V gave up 1 base and J gave up 8 bases, with 3 bases separating them. Germline V gene lookup returns CDR1 KGHSH and CDR2 LQKENI. CDR3 nucleotide sequence: TGTGCCAGCTCACCACTCGATGAGCAGTTCTTC. Encoded protein: CASSPLDEQFF.

The chain has TRBV5-1 and TRBJ1-2; 9 bases fit TRBD1. Germline lookup yields CDR1 SGHRS and CDR2 YFSETQ. The CDR3 sequence is 15 residues long. The V gene end was trimmed by 4 bases and the J gene end by 3 bases; junction bases not matched to a gene: 7. CDR3 DNA: TGCGCCAGCAGCAAGAGGACAGGGGACCACTATGGCTACACCTTC. As protein: CASSKRTGDHYGYTF.

The chain uses TRBV5-1 and TRBJ2-1; D is uncertain. V was trimmed by 2 bases and J by 0 bases, leaving 6 bases between them. Per germline, CDR1 SGHRS and CDR2 YFSETQ. The CDR3 totals 14 residues. DNA of the CDR3: TGCGCCAGCAGCTTCCGGAGCTCCTACAATGAGCAGTTCTTC. It encodes CASSFRSSYNEQFF.

V is TRBV4-3 and J is TRBJ1-4; D is perhaps TRBD1 (6 bases). Germline CDR1 LGHNA, CDR2 YSLEER. Deletions cut 5 bases from V and 2 bases from J, with 12 bases between. This CDR3 is 15 amino acids long. CDR3 sequence (DNA): TGCGCCAGCAGCAGATCAGGGGCTACTAATGAAAAACTGTTTTTT. Its translation is CASSRSGATNEKLFF.

The chain links TRBV18 to TRBJ1-2; a possible D gene is TRBD1 (6 bases). In germline, CDR1 is KGHSH, CDR2 LQKENI. V was pared by 5 bases and J by 7 bases, with 20 bases between. This CDR3 region has 15 residues. The CDR3 DNA reads TGTGCCAGCTCATCAGACAGGTCGAGAGGACTTGGCTACACCTTC. This translates into CASSSDRSRGLGYTF.

J is TRBJ1-2 and V is TRBV18; possible D gene TRBD1, 6 bases. Germline CDR1 and CDR2: KGHSH and LQKENI. The CDR3 runs to 17 residues. Trimming left V 2 bases short and J 0 bases short, with 16 bases between. CDR3 in amino acids: CASSPSGRGSSNYGYTF. The CDR3 nucleotides are TGTGCCAGCTCACCATCGGGCAGGGGTTCATCTAACTATGGCTACACCTTC.

The V and J genes are TRBV5-1 and TRBJ2-1; D may be TRBD2 (5 bases). Germline V gene data show CDR1 as SGHRS and CDR2 as YFSETQ. This CDR3 region has 14 residues. The V end lost 0 bases, the J end lost 7 bases, and 11 bases lay between the germline ends. For the CDR3, the DNA is TGCGCCAGCAGCTTGGATGGGAGAGGAAATGAGCAGTTCTTC. Translated, it gives CASSLDGRGNEQFF.

This chain joins TRBV27 and TRBJ1-3, with D perhaps TRBD1 (5 bases). Trimming removed 9 bases at V and 0 bases at J, with 12 bases between. The CDR3 consists of 14 residues. Germline values: CDR1 MNHEY, CDR2 SMNVEV (reference sequence). In DNA form, the CDR3 reads TGTGCCAGAGAAGACAGATCCTCTGGAAACACCATATATTTT. Protein product: CAREDRSSGNTIYF.

V usage is TRBV5-6 and J usage is TRBJ2-7; D is perhaps TRBD1 (6 bases). Germline V gives CDR1 SGHDT, CDR2 YYEEEE. Trimming pared 2 bases from V and 5 bases from J, leaving 8 bases between. There are 12 residues in the CDR3. CDR3 coding DNA: TGTGCCAGCAGCTTAGGACAGAACGAGCAGTACTTC. This gives the protein CASSLGQNEQYF.

This chain links TRBV19 with TRBJ2-7; 7 bases agree with TRBD2. Germline V gene data show CDR1 as LNHDA and CDR2 as SQIVND (reference sequence). Trimming at V came to 3 bases and at J to 5 bases, leaving 10 bases not matched to a gene. There are 15 residues in the CDR3. The CDR3 DNA is TGTGCCAGTAGTATGGGGGGGATTCCCGGGGACGAGCAGTACTTC. It translates to CASSMGGIPGDEQYF.

The V gene is TRBV6-6, the J gene TRBJ2-1; 12 bases match TRBD2. Germline V gene sequence: CDR1 MNHNY, CDR2 SVGAGI (reference sequence). This CDR3 spans 15 amino acids. V lost 4 bases to trimming and J lost 4 bases; unmatched junction nucleotides: 2. The CDR3 DNA is TGTGCCAGCAGTTCCCTAGCGGGGGGGTACAATGAGCAGTTCTTC. This encodes CASSSLAGGYNEQFF.